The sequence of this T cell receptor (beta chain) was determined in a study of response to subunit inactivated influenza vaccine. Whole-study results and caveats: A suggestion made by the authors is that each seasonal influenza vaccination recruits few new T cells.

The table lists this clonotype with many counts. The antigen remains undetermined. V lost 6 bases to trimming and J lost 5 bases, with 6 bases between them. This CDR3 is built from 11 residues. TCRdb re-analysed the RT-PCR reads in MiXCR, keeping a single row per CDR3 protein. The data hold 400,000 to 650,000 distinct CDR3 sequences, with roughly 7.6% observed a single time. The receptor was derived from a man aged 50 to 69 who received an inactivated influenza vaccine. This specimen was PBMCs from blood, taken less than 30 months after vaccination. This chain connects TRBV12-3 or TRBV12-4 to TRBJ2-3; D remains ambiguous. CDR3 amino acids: CASSTRDTQYF. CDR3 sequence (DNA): TGTGCCAGCAGCACCCGAGATACGCAGTATTTT.